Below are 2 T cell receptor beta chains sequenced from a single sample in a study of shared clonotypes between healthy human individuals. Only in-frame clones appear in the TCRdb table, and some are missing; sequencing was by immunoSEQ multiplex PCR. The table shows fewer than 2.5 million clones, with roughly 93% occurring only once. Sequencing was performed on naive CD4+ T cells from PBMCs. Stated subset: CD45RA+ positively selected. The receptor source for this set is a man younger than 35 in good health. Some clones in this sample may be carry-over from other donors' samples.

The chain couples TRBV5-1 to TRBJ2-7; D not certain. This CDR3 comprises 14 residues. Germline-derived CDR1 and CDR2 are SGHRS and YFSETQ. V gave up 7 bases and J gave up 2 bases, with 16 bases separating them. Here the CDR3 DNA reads TGCGCCAGCTCGCGGACGGTTCCCGCCTACGAGCAGTACTTC. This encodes CASSRTVPAYEQYF.

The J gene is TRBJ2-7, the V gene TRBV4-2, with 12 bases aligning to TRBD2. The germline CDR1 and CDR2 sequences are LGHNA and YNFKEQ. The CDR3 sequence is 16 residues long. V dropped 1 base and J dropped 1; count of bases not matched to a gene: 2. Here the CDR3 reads CASSQVGLAGSYEQYF. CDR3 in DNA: TGTGCCAGCAGCCAAGTCGGACTAGCGGGATCCTACGAGCAGTACTTC.